Following are 22 T cell receptor beta chains from one sample sequenced in a study of OX40 agonist ivuxolimab in advanced cancers. Clones were read by immunoSEQ multiplex PCR, and TCRdb kept only the in-frame ones, dropping some. The sample includes fewer than 85,000 clones, around 85% of them seen just once. This specimen consisted of CD4+ or CD8+ T cells sorted from blood, obtained in a trial of the OX40 agonist ivuxolimab. Every receptor here comes from an adult with an advanced solid tumor such as melanoma, head and neck, liver or kidney cancer.

The chain combines TRBV28 with TRBJ2-7; 8 nucleotides align to TRBD1. Trimming took 6 bases from V and 6 from J; bases not matched to a gene: 7. This CDR3 has 13 residues. Per the germline V gene, CDR1 is MDHEN and CDR2 is SYDVKM. For the CDR3, the DNA is TGTGCCAGCAGACCGGACAGGGTTCGCGAGCAGTACTTC. This gives the protein CASRPDRVREQYF.

The J gene is TRBJ2-7, the V gene TRBV5-1; D is possibly TRBD1 or TRBD2 (5 bases each). There are 14 residues in the CDR3. Looked up from germline, CDR1 is SGHRS and CDR2 is YFSETQ. The V end was cut by 4 bases, the J end by 1 base, with 12 bases between. CDR3 residues: CASSPGTLSYEQYF. The CDR3 region has the DNA TGCGCCAGCAGCCCCGGGACCCTTTCCTACGAGCAGTACTTC.

Worth noting for this clone: Other DNA sequences in this specimen translate into the identical CDR3. This rearrangement joins TRBV5-6 to TRBJ1-2, with D uncertain. CDR1 is SGHDT, CDR2 YYEEEE, per germline. The CDR3 consists of 16 residues. The germline V and J ends were trimmed by 2 bases and 7 bases, with 21 bases remaining between them. The chain's CDR3 is CASSLNGLAGNIGYTF. CDR3 coding DNA: TGTGCCAGCAGCTTAAACGGTTTGGCAGGCAATATTGGCTACACCTTC.

The chain combines TRBV29-1 with TRBJ2-7; 12 bases agree with TRBD2. Germline-derived CDR1 and CDR2 are SQVTM and ANQGSEA. The CDR3 consists of 14 residues. V dropped 6 bases and J dropped 6; count of bases not matched to a gene: 9. CDR3 sequence (DNA): TGCAGCGTGGAAAGGACTAGCGGGACTTTCGAGCAGTACTTC. Translation gives CSVERTSGTFEQYF.

V and J are TRBV7-2 and TRBJ2-4; D not certain. CDR3 length equals 16 residues. Trimming took 10 bases from V and 0 from J, leaving 19 bases between them. CDR1 SGHTA and CDR2 FQGNSA come from the germline V gene. The CDR3 DNA reads as TGTGCCACCGCAAGAGACGGACCCTTAGCCAAAAACATTCAGTACTTC. Its translation: CATARDGPLAKNIQYF.

The chain combines TRBV7-2 with TRBJ2-7; D not resolved. Trimming left V 5 bases short and J 1 base short, with 9 bases between. Germline CDR1 and CDR2: SGHTA and FQGNSA. The CDR3 extends over 13 amino acids. CDR3: CASSRERSYEQYF. CDR3 nucleotides: TGTGCCAGCAGCCGCGAGAGGTCCTACGAGCAGTACTTC.

The chain employs TRBV10-3 and TRBJ2-7; the match to TRBD2 covers 9 bases. Losses at the gene ends were 3 bases for V and 2 bases for J; bases not matched to a gene: 5. Germline CDR1 is ENHRY and CDR2 is SYGVKD. CDR3 length: 15 residues. The DNA for the CDR3 is TGTGCCATCAGTGAAGGGACTAGCAAGGCCTACGAGCAGTACTTC. The encoded protein is CAISEGTSKAYEQYF.

V and J are TRBV15 and TRBJ2-5, with 7 bases fitting TRBD1. V lost 0 bases to trimming and J lost 7 bases; unmatched junction nucleotides: 5. The CDR3 contains 14 residues. Germline assignment: CDR1 LNHNV and CDR2 YYDKDF (reference sequence). CDR3 sequence: CATSRDEGQSTQYF. CDR3 nucleotide sequence: TGTGCCACCAGCAGAGACGAGGGACAGTCGACCCAGTACTTC.

The count of this clone is one. The rearrangement joins TRBV2 to TRBJ1-5, with 7 bases aligning to TRBD1. There are 15 residues in the CDR3. Germline V lookup: CDR1 SNHLY, CDR2 FYNNEI. J gave up 3 bases and V 6 bases, and 8 bases lay outside the gene matches. CDR3 loop: CASRDWTGFNQPQHF. The CDR3 DNA is TGTGCCAGCAGAGATTGGACAGGTTTCAATCAGCCCCAGCATTTT.

The V gene is TRBV12-5, the J gene TRBJ2-3; TRBD2 might be the D (6 bases). Germline lookup yields CDR1 LGHNT and CDR2 FRNRAP. Trimming stripped 6 bases from V and 2 bases from J, with 21 bases between. CDR3 size: 17 residues. CDR3 protein: CASGVPQGGALTDTQYF. Written as DNA, the CDR3 is TGTGCTAGTGGGGTACCTCAGGGCGGGGCGCTCACAGATACGCAGTATTTT.

The V and J genes are TRBV5-1 and TRBJ2-2, with 9 bases fitting TRBD1. Germline V gives CDR1 SGHRS, CDR2 YFSETQ. This CDR3 is 15 amino acids long. The ends lost 3 bases at V and 5 bases at J; junction bases unmatched: 5. CDR3 protein: CASSSGDRATGELFF. CDR3 DNA sequence: TGCGCCAGCAGCTCCGGGGACAGGGCAACCGGGGAGCTGTTTTTT.

This clone turned up a few times. The J gene is TRBJ2-6, the V gene TRBV14; 7 nucleotides match TRBD1. The CDR3 runs 20 residues. With V trimmed by 2 bases and J by 3 bases, 16 bases remained unmatched. CDR1 and CDR2 from the germline V gene are SGHDN and FVKESK. The CDR3 nucleotides read TGTGCCAGCAGCCAAACCTCGTGGACAGGAGTGGCTCGTGGGGCCAACGTCCTGACTTTC. Protein product: CASSQTSWTGVARGANVLTF.

This clone was picked up one time. The chain couples TRBV5-5 to TRBJ2-5; 10 bases map to TRBD1. Germline V gene lookup returns CDR1 SGHKS and CDR2 YYEKEE (reference sequence). The length of the CDR3 is 16 residues. V lost 4 bases to trimming and J lost 2 bases; unmatched junction nucleotides: 8. The CDR3, as DNA: TGTGCCAGCAGCAAACCGGGACAGGGGTTACAAGAGACCCAGTACTTC. It translates to CASSKPGQGLQETQYF.

J is TRBJ2-7 and V is TRBV28; maybe TRBD2 (6 bases). The CDR3 runs to 13 residues. Germline CDR1 MDHEN, CDR2 SYDVKM. Trimming took off 5 bases at V and 9 bases at J, with 17 bases between the two ends. The CDR3 DNA reads TGTGCCAGCAGTCCGTGGGACTCTCGGGGGCAGTACTTC. Translated, it gives CASSPWDSRGQYF.

CDR3 in amino acids: CASSPSLAGVGNEQFF. CDR3 nucleotides: TGTGCCAGCTCACCCTCTCTAGCGGGGGTCGGCAATGAGCAGTTCTTC. The chain employs TRBV18 and TRBJ2-1, with TRBD2 matching 10 bases. Unmatched junction bases numbered 8, after V lost 3 bases and J lost 6 bases. The CDR3 has 16 amino acids. Germline assignment: CDR1 KGHSH and CDR2 LQKENI.

V and J are TRBV19 and TRBJ2-5; D not resolved. Germline-derived CDR1 and CDR2 are LNHDA and SQIVND (reference sequence). With 6 bases removed from V and 4 bases from J, the gap between germline ends came to 18 bases. The CDR3 consists of 15 residues. The CDR3 nucleotides are TGTGCCAGTAGCCTCAATGGTCGGTCAGGAGAGACCCAGTACTTC. Translating it yields CASSLNGRSGETQYF.

The V gene is TRBV19, the J gene TRBJ2-3; 9 nucleotides agree with TRBD1. V gave up 5 bases and J gave up 4 bases; unmatched junction bases: 7. The CDR3 has 15 residues. In germline, CDR1 is LNHDA, CDR2 SQIVND (reference sequence). This chain's CDR3 is CASSARQGGADTQYF. CDR3 in DNA: TGTGCCAGTAGTGCCCGACAGGGGGGGGCAGATACGCAGTATTTT.

The chain has TRBV4-1 and TRBJ2-2; D remains unclear. V lost 1 base and J 0 bases, leaving 6 bases between the germline ends. The length of the CDR3 is 15 residues. Looked up from germline, CDR1 is MGHRA and CDR2 is YSYEKL. The CDR3 DNA sequence: TGCGCCAGCAGCCAAGCAGATTCGAACACCGGGGAGCTGTTTTTT. This gives the protein CASSQADSNTGELFF.

This clone occurred a few times. This rearrangement joins TRBV25-1 to TRBJ2-5, with unresolved D. Germline V gene sequence: CDR1 MGHDK, CDR2 SYGVNS. The CDR3 has 10 amino acids. Trimming took off 6 bases at V and 7 bases at J, with 6 bases between the two ends. The CDR3 region has the DNA TGTGCCAGCAGGTCTGGGACCCAGTACTTC. Protein product: CASRSGTQYF. Filled out from reference TRBV25-1 and TRBJ2-5, the complete variable domain reads EADIYQTPRYLVIGTGKKITLECSQTMGHDKMYWYQQDPGMELHLIHYSYGVNSTEKGDLSSESTVSRIRTEHFPLTLESARPSHTSQYLCASRSGTQYFGPGTRLLVL.

The chain recombines TRBV6-5 with TRBJ1-2; 7 nucleotides line up with TRBD1. The germline gives CDR1 MNHEY, CDR2 SVGAGI. The CDR3 is 14 amino acids. Trimming cost V 2 bases and J 0 bases; bases outside gene matches: 0. As DNA, the CDR3 is TGTGCCAGCAGTTACCAGGGGGCTAACTATGGCTACACCTTC. Protein product: CASSYQGANYGYTF.

This clone is a singleton in its sample. The V call is TRBV29-1, the J call TRBJ1-1, with a possible D match to TRBD1 (5 bases). CDR1 and CDR2 (germline): SQVTM, ANQGSEA. The V end was cut by 7 bases, the J end by 3 bases, with 15 bases between. The CDR3 extends over 13 amino acids. The CDR3 is CSGTKGSHTEAFF. As DNA, the CDR3 is TGCAGCGGCACCAAGGGGTCACACACTGAAGCTTTCTTT.

The sample holds one count of this clone. The CDR3 loop is CASSQVDRVYTGELFF. The CDR3 DNA is TGCGCCAGCAGCCAAGTTGACAGGGTTTATACCGGGGAGCTGTTTTTT. The chain uses TRBV4-1 and TRBJ2-2; TRBD1 aligns across 7 bases. CDR3 size: 16 residues. Trimming removed 1 base from V and 5 bases from J; junction bases left unmatched: 7. The V gene's germline CDR1 is MGHRA and CDR2 YSYEKL.